These T cell receptor beta chains were read from a single sample in a study of human T cells and chemical hapten exposure. Each CDR3 protein gets one entry after TCRdb re-called the RACE reads with MiXCR. The table includes about 35,000 distinct CDR3 sequences, about 12% detected once. This sample comprised whole blood, obtained in connection with sensitization to the hapten diphenylcyclopropenone (DPC). These receptors were obtained from a woman aged 40-49 years with alopecia areata. Some clones in this sample may be carry-over from other donors' samples. Both conserved end residues are trimmed from each CDR3. The D gene is left open where the match is weak.

v_call	j_call	d_call	cdr3_length	cdr3_aa
TRBV29-1	TRBJ2-7	TRBD1	11	SVDGTEWGEQY
TRBV21-1	TRBJ1-5	-	13	ASSKPDRGIQPQH
TRBV5-1	TRBJ2-7	TRBD2	14	ASSLGGLAGTYEQY
TRBV12-3/TRBV12-4	TRBJ1-6	-	11	ASSFGLNSPLH
TRBV5-1	TRBJ1-4	TRBD1	13	ASSPTGATNEKLF
TRBV2	TRBJ2-5	-	7	ASKTDRY
TRBV28	TRBJ2-7	TRBD2	13	ASRRSGSSSYEQY
TRBV10-3	TRBJ2-1	-	11	AIRPGSGNEQF
TRBV4-1	TRBJ2-7	TRBD2	12	ASSHSGGPYEQY
TRBV27	TRBJ1-1	TRBD1	14	ASSHQGAVMNTEAF
TRBV7-3	TRBJ2-1	-	13	ASSPTVSSYNEQF
TRBV6-6	TRBJ1-1	-	11	ASSPDQGTEAF
TRBV27	TRBJ2-5	-	13	ASSPEGGSQETQY
TRBV20-1	TRBJ1-6	-	15	SARDETASSYNSPLH
TRBV28	TRBJ2-1	-	11	ASTGSGYNEQF
TRBV27	TRBJ2-4	-	12	ASSLSRGTNIQY
TRBV19	TRBJ1-5	-	16	ASTFRGGATDSNQPQH
TRBV7-2	TRBJ2-7	TRBD1	12	ASSLGQGDGEQY
TRBV27	TRBJ1-1	TRBD1	11	ASSFEQGTEAF
TRBV7-2	TRBJ2-6	TRBD1	14	ASSFSGTGGTNVLT
TRBV20-1	TRBJ1-1	-	11	SAKGGLGTEAF
TRBV5-1	TRBJ2-2	-	17	ASSRDPTSSGSNTGELF
TRBV6-4	TRBJ2-5	-	13	ASPPSSGDQETQY
TRBV11-2	TRBJ2-7	-	11	ASSSLIVYEQY
TRBV30	TRBJ2-1	TRBD1	10	AWSLQGGEQF
TRBV5-5	TRBJ2-2	-	13	ASLRTATNTGELF
TRBV10-3	TRBJ1-1	TRBD1	16	AISELVRGQGGYTEAF
TRBV24-1	TRBJ2-1	-	11	ATSDFLGNEQF
TRBV28	TRBJ2-7	TRBD1	11	ASRRTGGYEQY
TRBV4-3	TRBJ2-1	-	14	ASSQDAGGPYNEQF
TRBV24-1	TRBJ2-1	TRBD1	12	ATSPRTGGNEQF
TRBV3-1	TRBJ2-2	-	11	ASSQDYNGELF
TRBV10-3	TRBJ2-5	TRBD1	9	AISEDRGQY
TRBV28	TRBJ1-5	-	8	AVGNQPQH
TRBV3-1	TRBJ2-3	-	12	ASSQAQGTDTQY
TRBV28	TRBJ1-2	TRBD1	12	ASSPPGGGASYT
TRBV29-1	TRBJ2-5	-	8	SVERETQY
TRBV19	TRBJ2-3	-	13	ASGTGGGFADTQY
TRBV7-2	TRBJ1-2	TRBD1	12	ASSLLQGALGYT
TRBV29-1	TRBJ2-5	TRBD1	10	STQTGGETQY
TRBV23-1	TRBJ1-1	TRBD1	10	ASTTGGSEAF
TRBV7-2	TRBJ2-2	-	11	ASSQGTTGELF
TRBV7-6	TRBJ2-6	-	14	ASSPQAPAGANVLT
TRBV21-1	TRBJ1-5	-	14	ASCRTATDSNQPQH
TRBV20-1	TRBJ2-7	TRBD2	13	SARATSGTQDEQY
TRBV20-1	TRBJ1-2	-	11	SVRPESYYGYT
TRBV7-6	TRBJ2-7	-	11	ASSLSVGGEQY
TRBV28	TRBJ2-7	-	11	ASSLTVPYEQY
TRBV9	TRBJ2-1	-	12	ASSVGQARNEQF
TRBV3-1	TRBJ2-7	-	13	ASSQVQWAFAEQY
TRBV18	TRBJ2-3	-	11	ASSPPSTDTQY
TRBV28	TRBJ2-3	TRBD2	12	ASTFRGVTDTQY